Described below is a single TCR beta chain sequence and its context. In the original analysis: Nucleated cell number was recorded as an estimate derived from reference gene primer amplification. Profiling relied on immunoSEQ multiplex PCR, and the TCRdb table lists in-frame clones only, not all of them. V, J and clone size are taken as reported in that table, and D and trimming were inferred from the DNA itself. Of under 500,000 clones in the sample, about 89% were seen once. The record originates from a study of blood T cell repertoires in COVID-19. Study in general: Sites in the United States, Italy and Spain provided acute and convalescent COVID-19 samples.

V lost 6 bases, J lost 0 bases, and 24 bases stayed unmatched. CDR1 is MDHEN, CDR2 SYDVKM, per germline. The CDR3 loop spans 21 amino acids. Sequenced material: peripheral blood. This receptor was taken from a woman between 25 and 40 years old with acute or convalescent COVID-19. This chain links TRBV28 with TRBJ2-3; 7 positions match TRBD2. The chain's CDR3 is CASSPLASGKVGSPSTDTQYF. The CDR3 DNA follows: TGTGCCAGCAGCCCCCTCGCTAGCGGTAAGGTGGGGTCCCCTAGCACAGATACGCAGTATTTT.